This entry lists 32 T cell receptor beta chains sequenced from one sample in a study of OX40 agonist ivuxolimab in advanced cancers. Clones were sequenced by immunoSEQ multiplex PCR, and TCRdb holds only the in-frame ones, with some missing. This table has some 96,000 clones, approximately 80% appearing once. Sequencing was performed on CD4+ or CD8+ T cells sorted from blood, taken in a trial of the OX40 agonist ivuxolimab. The receptors were sampled from an adult with an advanced solid tumor such as melanoma, head and neck, liver or kidney cancer.

This clone was recorded only once. The J gene is TRBJ2-5, the V gene TRBV6-5; 7 nucleotides agree with TRBD1. The CDR3 runs to 13 residues. Germline loops: CDR1 MNHEY, CDR2 SVGAGI. The ends lost 2 bases at V and 5 bases at J; junction bases unmatched: 2. In nucleotides, the CDR3 is TGTGCCAGCAGTTACGAGACAGGGGAGACCCAGTACTTC. Its protein is CASSYETGETQYF.

This clone appeared a single time. The chain employs TRBV6-5 and TRBJ1-1; no reliable D call. CDR1 and CDR2 from the germline V gene are MNHEY and SVGAGI. This CDR3 comprises 11 residues. V lost 7 bases and J 3 bases, leaving 6 bases between the germline ends. The CDR3 DNA is TGTGCCAGCACCAGGTACACTGAAGCTTTCTTT. This codes for CASTRYTEAFF.

The chain couples TRBV7-9 to TRBJ2-3, with 9 bases matching TRBD2. The CDR3 runs to 14 residues. The germline CDR1 and CDR2 sequences are SEHNR and FQNEAQ (reference sequence). Trimming removed 5 bases from V and 3 bases from J; junction bases left unmatched: 3. CDR3 coding DNA: TGTGCCAGCAGCCCGAGCGGGAGGACAGATACGCAGTATTTT. Protein sequence: CASSPSGRTDTQYF. Complete variable domain (other parts from reference TRBV7-9 and TRBJ2-3): DTGVSQNPRHKITKRGQNVTFRCDPISEHNRLYWYRQTLGQGPEFLTYFQNEAQLEKSRLLSDRFSAERPKGSFSTLEIQRTEQGDSAMYLCASSPSGRTDTQYFGPGTRLTVL.

This sequence joins TRBV5-4 and TRBJ2-2; D is uncertain. The CDR3 has 14 residues. Germline V gives CDR1 SGHNT, CDR2 YYREEE (reference sequence). V lost 4 bases to trimming and J lost 1 base, with 8 bases between them. This CDR3 is CASSPPGNTGELFF. The CDR3 nucleotides read TGTGCCAGCAGCCCCCCAGGGAACACCGGGGAGCTGTTTTTT.

V usage is TRBV5-1 and J usage is TRBJ1-2, with 7 nucleotides matching TRBD1. CDR3 length equals 15 residues. Germline V gene data show CDR1 as SGHRS and CDR2 as YFSETQ. V was clipped by 4 bases and J by 4 bases; unmatched bases: 10. CDR3 nucleotide sequence: TGCGCCAGCAGCCCGACAGGGACGGGGGGCTATGGCTACACCTTC. Amino acids: CASSPTGTGGYGYTF.

Here the CDR3 reads CASSETTGYGYTF. The CDR3 region has the DNA TGTGCCAGCAGTGAAACGACAGGGTACGGCTACACCTTC. The chain couples TRBV6-5 to TRBJ1-2, with 7 bases lining up with TRBD1. CDR1 MNHEY and CDR2 SVGAGI come from the germline V gene. This CDR3 comprises 13 residues. After removal of 5 bases from V and 8 bases from J, the junction contained 8 bases not matched to a gene.

The rearrangement uses TRBV7-3 and TRBJ2-1; 8 bases line up with TRBD2. The germline V gene encodes CDR1 SGHTA and CDR2 FQGTGA. Unmatched junction bases numbered 6, after V lost 2 bases and J lost 3 bases. CDR3 length: 16 residues. The CDR3 DNA reads as TGTGCCAGCAGCTTATCCGCGGGAGGTCTCTACAATGAGCAGTTCTTC. Its translation: CASSLSAGGLYNEQFF.

This clone was seen a few times. The V and J genes are TRBV27 and TRBJ1-2, with D unresolved. Germline V CDR1 and CDR2: MNHEY, SMNVEV (reference sequence). This CDR3 is 15 amino acids long. The V and J ends lost 8 bases and 2 bases respectively, with 18 bases between them. In DNA form, the CDR3 reads TGTGCCAGCCTCCCGACCTGGACGGTGAACTATGGCTACACCTTC. Amino acids: CASLPTWTVNYGYTF.

The J gene is TRBJ1-2, the V gene TRBV14; the D is unclear. Per germline, CDR1 SGHDN and CDR2 FVKESK. V was trimmed by 2 bases and J by 4 bases, leaving 5 bases between them. The CDR3 runs 12 residues. The CDR3 here is CASSQLPYGYTF. DNA for the CDR3: TGTGCCAGCAGCCAACTTCCCTATGGCTACACCTTC.

The rearrangement uses TRBV18 and TRBJ1-3; 8 bases are shared with TRBD1. The CDR3 runs to 16 residues. The V gene end was trimmed by 0 bases and the J gene end by 3 bases; junction bases not matched to a gene: 4. Germline V lookup: CDR1 KGHSH, CDR2 LQKENI. CDR3 in DNA: TGTGCCAGCTCACCACCGGCAGGGGGCAGTGGAAACACCATATATTTT. Protein sequence: CASSPPAGGSGNTIYF. The full variable domain, in which reference TRBV18 and TRBJ1-3 provide the parts outside the CDR3, is NAGVMQNPRHLVRRRGQEARLRCSPMKGHSHVYWYRQLPEEGLKFMVYLQKENIIDESGMPKERFSAEFPKEGPSILRIQQVVRGDSAAYFCASSPPAGGSGNTIYFGEGSWLTVV.

V and J are TRBV7-9 and TRBJ2-2; 16 bases agree with TRBD2. This CDR3 is 19 amino acids long. Germline lookup yields CDR1 SEHNR and CDR2 FQNEAQ (reference sequence). V trimming: 7 bases; J trimming: 0 bases; junction bases outside the gene matches: 8. This CDR3 is CASNRGLAGGEPNTGELFF. DNA of the CDR3: TGTGCCAGCAACCGGGGACTAGCGGGAGGGGAGCCGAACACCGGGGAGCTGTTTTTT.

This rearrangement joins TRBV14 to TRBJ2-7, with D possibly matching TRBD1 (6 bases). V lost 1 base, J lost 5 bases, and 21 bases lay in between. This CDR3 region has 17 residues. Per the germline V gene, CDR1 is SGHDN and CDR2 is FVKESK. For the CDR3, the DNA is TGTGCCAGCAGCCAAGCAATTGACAGGCTAAGTCGTAACGAGCAGTACTTC. It encodes CASSQAIDRLSRNEQYF. Full variable domain (outside the CDR3, taken from reference TRBV14 and TRBJ2-7): EAGVTQFPSHSVIEKGQTVTLRCDPISGHDNLYWYRRVMGKEIKFLLHFVKESKQDESGMPNNRFLAERTGGTYSTLKVQPAELEDSGVYFCASSQAIDRLSRNEQYFGPGTRLTVT.

The chain employs TRBV7-7 and TRBJ1-5, with TRBD1 identical over 8 bases. CDR1 and CDR2 (germline): SSHAT, FNYEAQ (reference sequence). V gave up 4 bases and J gave up 1 base; unmatched junction bases: 9. CDR3 length: 17 residues. This chain's CDR3 is CASSSPRDRRSNQPQHF. CDR3 sequence (DNA): TGTGCCAGCAGCTCCCCCCGGGACAGGCGGAGCAATCAGCCCCAGCATTTT.

The chain joins TRBV7-2 to TRBJ2-7, with 10 bases identical to TRBD1. Germline CDR1 is SGHTA and CDR2 is FQGNSA. After removal of 5 bases from V and 3 bases from J, the junction contained 1 base not matched to a gene. The CDR3 contains 13 residues. The CDR3 sequence: CASSGDRGYEQYF. CDR3 in DNA: TGTGCCAGCAGCGGGGACAGGGGCTACGAGCAGTACTTC.

This clone was recorded once. The V call is TRBV7-8, the J call TRBJ2-1; 9 bases are shared with TRBD1. Germline-derived CDR1 and CDR2 are SGHVS and FQNEAQ. The junction had 4 bases not matched to a gene; V was cut back by 6 bases and J by 4 bases. The CDR3 totals 14 residues. This CDR3 reads CASSYDRGYNEQFF. The CDR3 coding sequence is TGTGCCAGCAGTTACGACAGGGGGTACAATGAGCAGTTCTTC.

V usage is TRBV5-4 and J usage is TRBJ2-2; 8 bases line up with TRBD2. Germline assignment: CDR1 SGHNT and CDR2 YYREEE (reference sequence). V shed 4 bases and J 1 base; nucleotides not matched to a gene: 3. The CDR3 has 15 amino acids. The CDR3 DNA reads TGTGCCAGCAGCCTTAGCGGGGTGAACACCGGGGAGCTGTTTTTT. It is translated as CASSLSGVNTGELFF.

The chain joins TRBV5-1 to TRBJ2-2; TRBD1 aligns across 9 bases. CDR1 SGHRS and CDR2 YFSETQ come from the germline V gene. This CDR3 is 14 amino acids long. V lost 7 bases, J lost 4 bases, and 5 bases stayed unmatched. The chain's CDR3 is CASQRTGVTGELFF. DNA of the CDR3: TGCGCCAGCCAGAGGACAGGGGTCACCGGGGAGCTGTTTTTT.

This chain links TRBV11-2 with TRBJ2-7, with 10 nucleotides matching TRBD2. The CDR3 runs to 16 residues. The trim removed 5 bases at V and 5 bases at J, leaving 12 bases unmatched. Germline values: CDR1 SGHAT, CDR2 FQNNGV. In DNA, the CDR3 is TGTGCCAGCAGCCCCCGAACGGGACTAGCGTACCACGAGCAGTACTTC. This codes for CASSPRTGLAYHEQYF.

The V and J genes are TRBV5-1 and TRBJ1-1, with 7 bases aligning to TRBD1. Germline V gives CDR1 SGHRS, CDR2 YFSETQ. The CDR3 consists of 15 residues. Trimming cost V 7 bases and J 0 bases; bases outside gene matches: 9. The DNA of the CDR3 is TGCGCCAGCCGCAGACAGGGAGAACTGAACACTGAAGCTTTCTTT. Protein product: CASRRQGELNTEAFF.

In its sample, this clone was seen a few times. V usage is TRBV10-3 and J usage is TRBJ1-1; no reliable D call. CDR1 and CDR2 (germline): ENHRY, SYGVKD. Trimming stripped 8 bases from V and 0 bases from J, with 13 bases between. This CDR3 is 14 amino acids long. CDR3: CAIRDKGLNTEAFF. The DNA for the CDR3 is TGTGCCATCCGGGATAAAGGGTTGAACACTGAAGCTTTCTTT.

Concerning this clone: The germline gene is not matched at one end of the junction; a read error may be the cause. The chain is built from TRBV14 and TRBJ1-6; D remains unclear. The CDR3 loop spans 16 amino acids. Germline V gene data show CDR1 as SGHDN and CDR2 as FVKESK. The CDR3 region is CASSLAGVWNKSPLHF. CDR3 DNA sequence: TGTGCCAGCAGCCTCGCCGGGGTGTGGAATAAATCACCCCTCCACTTT.

The chain uses TRBV5-1 and TRBJ2-4, with D unclear. The CDR3 spans 14 residues. Germline V CDR1 and CDR2: SGHRS, YFSETQ. V was cut by 0 bases and J by 9 bases, with 13 bases left in between. This CDR3 is CASSLEHLFAIQYF. In DNA, the CDR3 is TGCGCCAGCAGCTTGGAACACCTATTTGCCATTCAGTACTTC.

This clone was recorded only once. This sequence joins TRBV27 and TRBJ1-2, with 8 nucleotides matching TRBD1. Losses at the gene ends were 7 bases for V and 7 bases for J; bases not matched to a gene: 11. The CDR3 contains 14 residues. From germline, CDR1 is MNHEY and CDR2 SMNVEV (reference sequence). CDR3 bases: TGTGCCAGCATCCCGTCCAGGGGGCGCGGTGGCTACACCTTC. Protein: CASIPSRGRGGYTF.

V usage is TRBV5-4 and J usage is TRBJ1-2, with D possibly TRBD1 on 6 matching bases. V was shortened by 4 bases and J by 4 bases, with 11 bases between the two germline ends. Per the germline V gene, CDR1 is SGHNT and CDR2 is YYREEE (reference sequence). The length of the CDR3 is 13 residues. The CDR3 DNA is TGTGCCAGCAGCCAGGACAGAGCCTATGGCTACACCTTC. Translating gives CASSQDRAYGYTF.

This clone appeared a single time. V is TRBV28 and J is TRBJ2-1; no clear D gene. With 3 bases removed from V and 7 bases from J, the gap between germline ends came to 16 bases. The germline CDR1 and CDR2 sequences are MDHEN and SYDVKM. CDR3 length: 15 amino acids. The chain's CDR3 is CASSFPRPPGNEQFF. The CDR3, as DNA: TGTGCCAGCAGTTTCCCCAGACCCCCTGGGAATGAGCAGTTCTTC.

The J gene is TRBJ1-2, the V gene TRBV7-2, with 7 bases matching TRBD1. This CDR3 comprises 15 residues. V lost 4 bases to trimming and J lost 4 bases; unmatched junction nucleotides: 9. CDR1 and CDR2 from the germline V gene are SGHTA and FQGNSA. CDR3 in DNA: TGTGCCAGCAGCTCCCTTGGACAGGCCACCTATGGCTACACCTTC. Its translation is CASSSLGQATYGYTF.

In DNA form, the CDR3 reads TGTGCCAGCAGTTTACATCCCGTGGGGGTTGTTGGAAACACCATATATTTT. Its protein is CASSLHPVGVVGNTIYF. This chain connects TRBV28 to TRBJ1-3, with D maybe TRBD1 (5 bases). Germline V gene sequence: CDR1 MDHEN, CDR2 SYDVKM. Between the trimmed V and J ends, which lost 2 bases and 3 bases, there was a span of 17 bases. The CDR3 covers 17 residues.

The J gene is TRBJ1-2, the V gene TRBV7-9, with TRBD1 as a possible D gene (5 bases). There are 16 residues in the CDR3. Germline loops: CDR1 SEHNR, CDR2 FQNEAQ (reference sequence). V was cut by 1 base and J by 4 bases, with 16 bases left in between. The CDR3 is CASSLDGAGTGYGYTF. Written as DNA, the CDR3 is TGTGCCAGCAGCTTAGATGGCGCCGGAACAGGCTATGGCTACACCTTC.

The rearrangement uses TRBV7-8 and TRBJ2-7; D is uncertain. V dropped 0 bases and J dropped 3 bases, with 6 bases sitting between them. From germline, CDR1 is SGHVS and CDR2 FQNEAQ. This CDR3 is 13 amino acids long. This chain's CDR3 is CASSLAHGYEQYF. The CDR3 bases are TGTGCCAGCAGCTTAGCGCATGGCTACGAGCAGTACTTC.

V usage is TRBV5-4 and J usage is TRBJ2-7; 12 bases map to TRBD1. This CDR3 is built from 15 residues. Trimming took 4 bases from V and 5 from J; bases not matched to a gene: 7. CDR1 SGHNT and CDR2 YYREEE come from the germline V gene (reference sequence). This CDR3 is CASSPGQGALHEQYF. The CDR3 coding sequence is TGTGCCAGCAGCCCGGGACAGGGGGCGCTACACGAGCAGTACTTC.

The chain links TRBV5-1 to TRBJ2-7; D might be TRBD2 (5 bases). Between the trimmed V and J ends, which lost 0 bases and 3 bases, there was a span of 13 bases. Per the germline V gene, CDR1 is SGHRS and CDR2 is YFSETQ. The CDR3 loop spans 15 amino acids. For the CDR3, the DNA is TGCGCCAGCAGCTTGGAAGCCAACCGGGACTACGAGCAGTACTTC. This gives the protein CASSLEANRDYEQYF.

The rearrangement joins TRBV6-5 to TRBJ2-7; D is perhaps TRBD2 (5 bases). There are 15 residues in the CDR3. Trimming took 1 base from V and 2 from J, leaving 12 bases between them. Germline-derived CDR1 and CDR2 are MNHEY and SVGAGI. CDR3 sequence: CASSYLAGLAYEQYF. As DNA, the CDR3 is TGTGCCAGCAGTTACTTGGCGGGCCTAGCCTACGAGCAGTACTTC.